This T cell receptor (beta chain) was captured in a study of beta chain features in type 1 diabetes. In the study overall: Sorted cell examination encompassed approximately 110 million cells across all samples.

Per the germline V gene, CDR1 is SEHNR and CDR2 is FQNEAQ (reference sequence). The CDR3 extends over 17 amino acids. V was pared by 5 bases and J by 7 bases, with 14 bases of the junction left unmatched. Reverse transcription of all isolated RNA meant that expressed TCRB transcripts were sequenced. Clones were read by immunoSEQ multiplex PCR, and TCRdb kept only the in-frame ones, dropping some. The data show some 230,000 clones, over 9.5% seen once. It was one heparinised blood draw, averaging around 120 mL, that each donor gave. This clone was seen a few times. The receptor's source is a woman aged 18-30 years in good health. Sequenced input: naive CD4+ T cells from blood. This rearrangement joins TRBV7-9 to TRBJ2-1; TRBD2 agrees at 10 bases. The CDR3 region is CASSPGGLAGDFNEQFF. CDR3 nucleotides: TGTGCCAGCAGCCCGGGGGGGCTAGCGGGAGATTTTAATGAGCAGTTCTTC.